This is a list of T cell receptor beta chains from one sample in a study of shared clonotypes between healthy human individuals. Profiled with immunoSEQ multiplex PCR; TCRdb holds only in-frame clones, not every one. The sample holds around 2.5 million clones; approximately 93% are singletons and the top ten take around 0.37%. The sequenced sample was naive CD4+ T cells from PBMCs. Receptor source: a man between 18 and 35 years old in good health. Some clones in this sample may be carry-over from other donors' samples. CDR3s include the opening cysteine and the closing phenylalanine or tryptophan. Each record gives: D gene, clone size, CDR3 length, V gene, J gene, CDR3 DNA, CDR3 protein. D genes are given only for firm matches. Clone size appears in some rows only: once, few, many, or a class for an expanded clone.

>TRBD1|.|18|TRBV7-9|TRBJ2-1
TGTGCCAGCAGCTTAGCCGTAGGACAGGGCATCTCCTACAATGAGCAGTTCTTC
CASSLAVGQGISYNEQFF
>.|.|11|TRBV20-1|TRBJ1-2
TGCAGTGCTAGGGAGACCTATGGCTACACCTTC
CSARETYGYTF
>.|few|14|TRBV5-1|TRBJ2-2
TGCGCCAGCAGCTTGGGCCAGATAGCGGGGGAGCTGTTTTTT
CASSLGQIAGELFF
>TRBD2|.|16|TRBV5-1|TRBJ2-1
TGCGCCAGCAGAGGACTTAGCGGGAGCTCCTACAATGAGCAGTTCTTC
CASRGLSGSSYNEQFF
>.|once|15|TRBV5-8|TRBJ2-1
TGTGCCAGCAGCCCAGCACACTTTGAGGGGAATGAGCAGTTCTTC
CASSPAHFEGNEQFF
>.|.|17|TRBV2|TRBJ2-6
TGTGCCAGCAGGAGACAGGAAAGCTCCTCTGGGGCCAACGTCCTGACTTTC
CASRRQESSSGANVLTF
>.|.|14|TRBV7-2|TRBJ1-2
TGTGCCAGCAGGCCGGGACGTGCGATCTATGGCTACACCTTC
CASRPGRAIYGYTF
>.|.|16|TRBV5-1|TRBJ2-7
TGCGCCAGCAGCGCCACCGCGGGACAGACGACCTACGAGCAGTACTTC
CASSATAGQTTYEQYF
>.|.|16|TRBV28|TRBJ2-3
TGTGCCAGCAGCAGGAATGCGGGTGTATCCACAGATACGCAGTATTTT
CASSRNAGVSTDTQYF
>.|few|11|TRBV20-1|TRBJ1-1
TGCAGTGCTAAGGTATACGCTGAAGCTTTCTTT
CSAKVYAEAFF
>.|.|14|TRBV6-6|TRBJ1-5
TGTGCCAGCGGCCGGGGGCCACTCAATCAGCCCCAGCATTTT
CASGRGPLNQPQHF
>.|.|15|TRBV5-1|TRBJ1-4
TGCGCCAGCAGCTTGGCGGGGGGGCCCAATGAAAAACTGTTTTTT
CASSLAGGPNEKLFF
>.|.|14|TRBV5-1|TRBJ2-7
TGCGCCAGCAGCTTGCGGTCAGGGGTCTACGAGCAGTACTTC
CASSLRSGVYEQYF
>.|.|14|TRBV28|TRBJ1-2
TGTGCCAGCGCCCCTGCTGGGGGCGCTTATGGCTACACCTTC
CASAPAGGAYGYTF
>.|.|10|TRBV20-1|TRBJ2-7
TGCAGTGTTCAGAGCTACGAGCAGTACTTC
CSVQSYEQYF
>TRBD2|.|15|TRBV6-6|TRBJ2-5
TGTGCCAGCAGCCGGCGGACTAGCGGCCAAGAGACCCAGTACTTC
CASSRRTSGQETQYF
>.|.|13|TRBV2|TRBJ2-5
TGTGCCAGCAGTGAAGCGCGGAGGGAGACCCAGTACTTC
CASSEARRETQYF
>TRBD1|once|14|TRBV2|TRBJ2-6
TGTGCCAGCGGACAGGCCTCTGGGGCCAACGTCCTGACTTTC
CASGQASGANVLTF
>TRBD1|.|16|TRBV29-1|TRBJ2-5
TGCAGCGTTGCACCACGCTGGCAGGGGGATAATGAGACCCAGTACTTC
CSVAPRWQGDNETQYF
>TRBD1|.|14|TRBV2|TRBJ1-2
TGTGCCAGCAGTTCCTTGGGACAGGGGCATGGCTACACCTTC
CASSSLGQGHGYTF
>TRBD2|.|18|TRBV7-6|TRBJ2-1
TGTGCCAGCAGCTTAGCCCCTCCGACTAGCGGGAGAGGAAATGAGCAGTTCTTC
CASSLAPPTSGRGNEQFF
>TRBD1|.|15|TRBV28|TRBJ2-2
TGTGCCAGCAGACCCGGGACAGGGAACACCGGGGAGCTGTTTTTT
CASRPGTGNTGELFF
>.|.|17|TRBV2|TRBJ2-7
TGTGCCAGCAGTGAAGCAGTTCCGTTTTTCAGCTCCTACGAGCAGTACTTC
CASSEAVPFFSSYEQYF
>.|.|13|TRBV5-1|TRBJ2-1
TGCGCCAGCAGCTTGGCCAGATCCAATGAGCAGTTCTTC
CASSLARSNEQFF
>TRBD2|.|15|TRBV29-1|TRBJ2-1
TGCAGCGTTTACAGACTAGCGGGCTCCTACAATGAGCAGTTCTTC
CSVYRLAGSYNEQFF
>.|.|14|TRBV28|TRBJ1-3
TGTGCCAGCAGCCAGCCGAGCTCTGGAAACACCATATATTTT
CASSQPSSGNTIYF
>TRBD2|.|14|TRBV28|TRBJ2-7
TGTGCCAGCAGTCATGGGGCGGGGGTCGGCGAGCAGTACTTC
CASSHGAGVGEQYF
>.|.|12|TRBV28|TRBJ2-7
TGTGCCAGCAGCCGGGACCCCTACGAGCAGTACTTC
CASSRDPYEQYF
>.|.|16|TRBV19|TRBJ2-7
TGTGCCAGTAGCCCCCCCACTAGCCTCTCGCTACGGGAGCAGTACTTC
CASSPPTSLSLREQYF
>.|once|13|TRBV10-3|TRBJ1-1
TGTGCCATCAGTCAGGGAAGGGGCACTGAAGCTTTCTTT
CAISQGRGTEAFF
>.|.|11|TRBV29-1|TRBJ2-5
TGCAGCGTTGGCAGCGGGGAGACCCAGTACTTC
CSVGSGETQYF
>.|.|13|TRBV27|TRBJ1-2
TGTGCCAGCAGTCACCGGGCGAACTATGGCTACACCTTC
CASSHRANYGYTF
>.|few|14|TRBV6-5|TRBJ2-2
TGTGCCAGCAGTTACGACAGAGACACCGGGGAGCTGTTTTTT
CASSYDRDTGELFF
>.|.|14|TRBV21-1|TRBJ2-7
TGTGCCAGCAGCCCCCAGACAGGGTGGTACGAGCAGTACTTC
CASSPQTGWYEQYF
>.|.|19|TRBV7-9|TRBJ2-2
TGTGCCAGCAGCTCCGAACATATGGGACGGGGATTAAACACCGGGGAGCTGTTTTTT
CASSSEHMGRGLNTGELFF
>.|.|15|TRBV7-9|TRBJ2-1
TGTGCCAGCAGCTTAGCGACGGGGGTCCAGAATGAGCAGTTCTTC
CASSLATGVQNEQFF
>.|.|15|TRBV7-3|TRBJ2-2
TGTGCCAGCAGCCCCAGCCCAGGGGCCGGCGGGGAGCTGTTTTTT
CASSPSPGAGGELFF
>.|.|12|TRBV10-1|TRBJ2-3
TGCGCCAGTGCTGTGAGCACAGATACGCAGTATTTT
CASAVSTDTQYF
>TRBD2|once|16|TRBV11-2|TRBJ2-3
TGTGCCAGCAGCTTGGTACTAGCGGGAGTAAAAGATACGCAGTATTTT
CASSLVLAGVKDTQYF
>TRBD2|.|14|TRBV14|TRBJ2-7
TGTGCCAGCAGCCATCAGGGACTAGCGCCGCACCAGTACTTC
CASSHQGLAPHQYF
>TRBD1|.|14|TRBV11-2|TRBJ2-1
TGTGCCAGCAGCTTAGAAGTGGACAGGGGTGAGCAGTTCTTC
CASSLEVDRGEQFF
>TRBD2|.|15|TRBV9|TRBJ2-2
TGTGCCAGCAGTGTACAGCGGGAGTACGCCGGGGAGCTGTTTTTT
CASSVQREYAGELFF
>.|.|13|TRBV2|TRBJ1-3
TGTGCCAGCAAGGACAGCTCTGGAAACACCATATATTTT
CASKDSSGNTIYF
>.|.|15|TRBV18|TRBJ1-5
TGTGCCAGCTCACCAACGGTACAGGGTCAAGAGCCCCAGCATTTT
CASSPTVQGQEPQHF
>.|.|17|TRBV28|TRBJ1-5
TGTGCCAGCAGAACGACACAAGGGCTTGGGTTCAATCAGCCCCAGCATTTT
CASRTTQGLGFNQPQHF
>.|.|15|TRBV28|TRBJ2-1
TGTGCCAGCACTATCCCGGGAGCGAGGAGAAATGAGCAGTTCTTC
CASTIPGARRNEQFF
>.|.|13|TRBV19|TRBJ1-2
TGTGCCAGTAGTATTAACAGGGCCTATGGCTACACCTTC
CASSINRAYGYTF